The source of this T cell receptor (beta chain) is a study of pediatric ulcerative colitis (dated by TCRdb to the late 2010s). In terms of the full investigation: Among the ulcerative colitis patients, about seven had pancolitis and two had left-sided colitis, and histology in every patient was consistent with ulcerative colitis. Using the Pediatric Ulcerative Colitis Activity Index, two patients were classed as having mild disease, four as having moderate disease and three as having acute severe colitis. From nine newly diagnosed, treatment-naive pediatric ulcerative colitis patients and four non-IBD control children, paired blood and rectal samples were collected. Here is what the overall study found, with its caveats: Features of the rectal repertoire distinguished controls, mild-moderate colitis patients and acute severe colitis patients, and in acute severe colitis rectal diversity was lower because of clonal expansions. Two rectal CDR3 clonotypes were detected in all ulcerative colitis patients and were not detected in any of the controls. For technical reasons, substantially fewer templates were yielded by the blood samples of a couple of patients, and these blood samples were excluded from blood-rectal overlap analysis. Compared with controls, ulcerative colitis patients showed significantly higher autologous blood-rectal clonal overlap, a finding that suggests increased T cell trafficking to inflamed tissue. The healthy control group was small, with only a handful of individuals. Because repertoires were derived from total lymphocyte DNA, patterns in rare subsets such as regulatory T cells may not have been reflected.

The V and J ends are trimmed by 10 bases and 7 bases, leaving 29 bases between them. The CDR3 covers 17 residues, taking in both the cysteine and the phenylalanine. This entry keeps only the CDR3 DNA: 51 bases, framed from base 1. Based on the germline V gene, the CDR1 and CDR2 sequences are MGHDK and SYGVNS. As to this clone: Its antigen is unknown. Per-base qualities were not stored, and no clone one base away is much larger.

Through the immunoSEQ TRB Survey service, multiplex V and J primers were used to amplify rearranged CDR3 beta regions from genomic DNA. Survey-level sequencing depth of up to 500,000 reads per sample was used to keep depth equal across samples. Libraries were purified and pooled, and sequencing was performed on Illumina technology. The original methods were these. immunoSEQ online tools were used for productive clonality, sample overlap, pairwise scatters, CDR3 beta length, V/D/J gene usage and productiveness. Calculated diversity was defined as the number of unique rearrangements divided by total templates times 100, and Shannon and Simpson indices were additionally computed. Principal component analysis used the R prcomp function and ggbiplot package on Z-score normalized data. Morisita's index was used to quantify the clonal overlap between blood and rectum within each subject. Here the immuneACCESS table is served through TCRdb, limited to in-frame sequences with V and J called. Missing clones are a known gap in these copies; in checked studies unresolved V genes cover under half, and the rest lacks a known reason. That table gives V, J and clone size, and the DNA gave D and trimming. Across this sample there are around 64,000 clones, with roughly 90% seen only once. Around 3.3% of the sample is held by the ten biggest clonotypes.

Before the diagnostic colonoscopy, none of the ulcerative colitis patients had been given any immunosuppressive medication. A blood sample was obtained concurrently with the colonoscopy. The Wizard kit (Promega) was used to extract genomic DNA from blood and intestinal samples. The rearranged chain carries TRBV25-1 and TRBJ2-4, with TRBD2 tentatively as D gene (6 bases match). Material: blood. The sequence was obtained from a boy between 10 and 17 years old with severe ulcerative colitis. The DNA is as follows: TGTGCCATCATTTTGAATGCCCCCCTAGCGAGATTTAACATTCAGTACTTC. Translated, it gives CAIILNAPLARFNIQYF.